This T cell receptor beta chain appears in the sequencing data of a study of T cells in Graves' hyperthyroidism and ophthalmopathy. Whole-study results and caveats: It was a median approximately 7.1 months before onset that the model predicted ophthalmopathy.

V dropped 7 bases and J dropped 4 bases, with 15 bases sitting between them. Germline lookup yields CDR1 SGDLS and CDR2 YYNGEE. The CDR3 has 14 amino acids. TCR beta CDR3 regions were amplified from RNA. During a first-round RT-PCR of the TCR CDR3, the HTBI primer set was used. MiXCR was run by TCRdb on the multiplex PCR reads, yielding one entry per CDR3 protein. The sample has about 580,000 distinct CDR3 sequences, approximately 15% seen once. Newly diagnosed patients aged 18 to 65 had hyperthyroidism of under 2 months' duration. Based on clinical symptoms, serum thyroxine and TRAb, thyroid ultrasound and orbital computed tomography, diagnoses were reached. This clonotype occurred a few times. Its cognate antigen is unknown.

Source material: blood. The receptor comes from a woman in her twenties or thirties with Graves' hyperthyroidism that later progressed to Graves' ophthalmopathy. The chain recombines TRBV9 with TRBJ1-3, with D possibly being TRBD1 (6 bases). CDR3 loop: CASGAGGPGNTIYF. In DNA, the CDR3 is TGTGCCAGCGGCGCCGGGGGCCCCGGAAACACCATATATTTT.